These 28 T cell receptor beta chains share one sample of origin, sequenced in a study of shared clonotypes between healthy human individuals. Method: immunoSEQ multiplex PCR; TCRdb's copy keeps in-frame clones and lacks some. The sample yields roughly 720,000 clones, roughly 87% seen once. The material sequenced was memory CD8+ T cells from PBMCs. Subset in this sample: CD45RO+ cells pooled with CCR7-negative TemRA cells. The origin of the receptors is a young man in good health. Some clones in this sample may be carry-over from other donors' samples.

CDR3 DNA sequence: TGTGCCCGCGGACCTCACAATGAGCAGTTCTTC. Its translation: CARGPHNEQFF. The chain links TRBV6-4 to TRBJ2-1; D remains unclear. The CDR3 totals 11 residues. The V end lost 11 bases, the J end lost 5 bases, and 10 bases lay between the germline ends. CDR1 is MRHNA and CDR2 is SNTAGT in the germline V gene.

The chain couples TRBV15 to TRBJ1-1; a possible D gene is TRBD1 (6 bases). Trimming stripped 5 bases from V and 8 bases from J, with 12 bases between. Germline V CDR1 and CDR2: LNHNV, YYDKDF (reference sequence). The CDR3 sequence is 12 residues long. CDR3 amino acids: CATSRGGAEAFF. As DNA, the CDR3 is TGTGCCACCAGCCGGGGGGGGGCCGAAGCTTTCTTT. Full variable domain (remainder filled in from reference TRBV15 and TRBJ1-1): DAMVIQNPRYQVTQFGKPVTLSCSQTLNHNVMYWYQQKSSQAPKLLFHYYDKDFNNEADTPDNFQSRRPNTSFCFLDIRSPGLGDTAMYLCATSRGGAEAFFGQGTRLTVV.

The V gene is TRBV10-1, the J gene TRBJ2-2; 9 bases map to TRBD2. V lost 4 bases and J lost 4; bases outside the gene matches: 4. Germline-derived CDR1 and CDR2 are WNHNN and SYGVQD (reference sequence). The CDR3 extends over 15 amino acids. CDR3 in amino acids: CASSVGAGGTGELFF. CDR3 nucleotides: TGCGCCAGCAGTGTGGGAGCGGGAGGCACCGGGGAGCTGTTTTTT.

The chain has TRBV5-1 and TRBJ1-1, with TRBD1 matching over 9 bases. V lost 1 base to trimming and J lost 5 bases; unmatched junction nucleotides: 3. Germline CDR1 is SGHRS and CDR2 is YFSETQ. The CDR3 is made up of 14 amino acids. CDR3 region: CASSLRQGETEAFF. In DNA, the CDR3 is TGCGCCAGCAGCTTGCGACAGGGGGAGACTGAAGCTTTCTTT.

This clone was seen only once. This chain links TRBV19 with TRBJ2-3, with D possibly called TRBD1 or TRBD2 (5 bases each). Germline V gene sequence: CDR1 LNHDA, CDR2 SQIVND (reference sequence). CDR3 length: 15 amino acids. V was shortened by 6 bases and J by 2 bases, with 15 bases between the two germline ends. In DNA, the CDR3 is TGTGCCAGTAGCACCGGGACGACCCTCACAGATACGCAGTATTTT. Its translation is CASSTGTTLTDTQYF.

This chain connects TRBV7-6 to TRBJ2-7; no definite D call. The CDR3 runs 16 residues. V was shortened by 5 bases and J by 2 bases, with 19 bases between the two germline ends. CDR1 SGHVS and CDR2 FNYEAQ come from the germline V gene. In nucleotides, the CDR3 is TGTGCCAGCAGCCCGGGTCCACGGCAGGCACCCTACGAGCAGTACTTC. Translated: CASSPGPRQAPYEQYF.

The chain recombines TRBV9 with TRBJ2-3; either TRBD1 or TRBD2 may supply D (6 bases each). The CDR3 is made up of 15 amino acids. V was clipped by 0 bases and J by 6 bases, with 14 bases between them. CDR1 SGDLS and CDR2 YYNGEE come from the germline V gene. This CDR3 reads CASSVEPGEVDTQYF. In DNA form, the CDR3 reads TGTGCCAGCAGCGTAGAGCCAGGGGAGGTTGATACGCAGTATTTT.

This clone has a single count. The chain recombines TRBV7-9 with TRBJ2-4, with 7 positions matching TRBD1. The trim removed 5 bases at V and 4 bases at J, leaving 11 bases unmatched. CDR1 and CDR2 from the germline V gene are SEHNR and FQNEAQ (reference sequence). The CDR3 is made up of 16 amino acids. The CDR3 region has the DNA TGTGCCAGCAGCGATAACAGGGGCCCGGAAAAAAACATTCAGTACTTC. This codes for CASSDNRGPEKNIQYF. Together with reference TRBV7-9 and TRBJ2-4, the CDR3 gives the full variable domain: DTGVSQNPRHKITKRGQNVTFRCDPISEHNRLYWYRQTLGQGPEFLTYFQNEAQLEKSRLLSDRFSAERPKGSFSTLEIQRTEQGDSAMYLCASSDNRGPEKNIQYFGAGTRLSVL.

The chain has TRBV6-1 and TRBJ1-1, with D uncertain. CDR3 length: 14 residues. The ends were cut back, 7 bases at V and 0 bases at J, with 12 bases in the middle. Germline V gene data show CDR1 as MNHNS and CDR2 as SASEGT. In DNA, the CDR3 is TGTGCCAGCAAGAGGGTCGTAATGAACACTGAAGCTTTCTTT. Translated: CASKRVVMNTEAFF.

This clone was found once. Other DNA variants within this sample encode the same CDR3. The J gene is TRBJ2-7, the V gene TRBV7-9; tentatively, D is TRBD1 (5 bases). This CDR3 comprises 12 residues. Germline lookup yields CDR1 SEHNR and CDR2 FQNEAQ (reference sequence). V dropped 4 bases and J dropped 5 bases, with 9 bases sitting between them. As DNA, the CDR3 is TGTGCCAGCAGCTCTCAGGGTAACGAGCAGTACTTC. Translating gives CASSSQGNEQYF. Full variable domain (rest looked up from reference TRBV7-9 and TRBJ2-7): DTGVSQNPRHKITKRGQNVTFRCDPISEHNRLYWYRQTLGQGPEFLTYFQNEAQLEKSRLLSDRFSAERPKGSFSTLEIQRTEQGDSAMYLCASSSQGNEQYFGPGTRLTVT.

The rearrangement uses TRBV15 and TRBJ1-2; D is ambiguous. Deletions cut 3 bases from V and 7 bases from J, with 18 bases between. Germline CDR1 reads LNHNV; CDR2 reads YYDKDF (reference sequence). This CDR3 is 15 amino acids long. The CDR3 region has the DNA TGTGCCACCAGCAGCACATTAGGAGGGAGAAGTGGCTACACCTTC. Residues: CATSSTLGGRSGYTF. The full variable domain, rest sourced from reference TRBV15 and TRBJ1-2, is DAMVIQNPRYQVTQFGKPVTLSCSQTLNHNVMYWYQQKSSQAPKLLFHYYDKDFNNEADTPDNFQSRRPNTSFCFLDIRSPGLGDTAMYLCATSSTLGGRSGYTFGSGTRLTVV.

The chain links TRBV28 to TRBJ2-5, with D perhaps matching TRBD1 (6 bases). Germline CDR1 reads MDHEN; CDR2 reads SYDVKM. The CDR3 totals 13 residues. V gave up 6 bases and J gave up 4 bases, with 12 bases separating them. CDR3 nucleotides: TGTGCCAGCAGACAGGGCGTCCGAGAGACCCAGTACTTC. Protein sequence: CASRQGVRETQYF. The entire variable domain, with the rest obtained from reference TRBV28 and TRBJ2-5, is as follows: DVKVTQSSRYLVKRTGEKVFLECVQDMDHENMFWYRQDPGLGLRLIYFSYDVKMKEKGDIPEGYSVSREKKERFSLILESASTNQTSMYLCASRQGVRETQYFGPGTRLLVL.

J is TRBJ2-1 and V is TRBV30; a possible D gene is TRBD2 (6 bases). CDR1 GTSNPN and CDR2 SVGIG come from the germline V gene (reference sequence). V was trimmed by 2 bases and J by 0 bases, leaving 17 bases between them. The CDR3 sequence is 17 residues long. The CDR3 loop is CAWSLFSGWNSYNEQFF. CDR3 nucleotides: TGTGCCTGGAGTCTTTTCAGCGGGTGGAACTCCTACAATGAGCAGTTCTTC.

The chain uses TRBV27 and TRBJ2-1, with D tentatively TRBD2 (5 bases). Germline assignment: CDR1 MNHEY and CDR2 SMNVEV (reference sequence). V was cut by 2 bases and J by 7 bases, with 12 bases left in between. The CDR3 totals 14 residues. The CDR3 sequence: CASSLILAMNEQFF. As DNA, the CDR3 is TGTGCCAGCAGTTTAATCCTAGCCATGAATGAGCAGTTCTTC.

This chain connects TRBV7-9 to TRBJ2-7, with 13 positions matching TRBD2. The germline V gene encodes CDR1 SEHNR and CDR2 FQNEAQ (reference sequence). CDR3 size: 19 residues. V was pared by 5 bases and J by 1 base, with 14 bases of the junction left unmatched. CDR3 DNA: TGTGCCAGCAGCCATCCGTGGACTAGCGGGAGAGTTGGGTCCTACGAGCAGTACTTC. It codes for CASSHPWTSGRVGSYEQYF.

To note about this clone: The same CDR3 arises from other DNA sequences in this sample as well. This chain joins TRBV6-5 and TRBJ1-1; unclear D gene. CDR1 is MNHEY, CDR2 SVGAGI, per germline. The CDR3 totals 13 residues. V gave up 2 bases and J gave up 4 bases, with 8 bases separating them. The CDR3 protein is CASSYPGGTEAFF. CDR3 nucleotides: TGTGCCAGCAGTTACCCGGGAGGCACTGAAGCTTTCTTT.

This chain connects TRBV5-1 to TRBJ2-7, with D maybe TRBD1 (5 bases). CDR3 length: 16 residues. Germline CDR1 SGHRS, CDR2 YFSETQ. Trimming cost V 0 bases and J 5 bases, with 18 bases left between them. As DNA, the CDR3 is TGCGCCAGCAGCTTGGGGGGCTACGCGGCGCGGAACGAGCAGTACTTC. As protein: CASSLGGYAARNEQYF.

The CDR3 bases are TGTGCCAGCAGTTTAGGGGGAACGGGCTACGAGCAGTACTTC. Its translation is CASSLGGTGYEQYF. The chain joins TRBV6-5 to TRBJ2-7, with a weak D call TRBD1 (6 bases). V shed 4 bases and J shed 3 bases, with 13 bases lying between them. Germline lookup yields CDR1 MNHEY and CDR2 SVGAGI. The CDR3 spans 14 residues.

This chain links TRBV2 with TRBJ2-1; 7 nucleotides align to TRBD2. The CDR3 sequence is 15 residues long. The V gene's germline CDR1 is SNHLY and CDR2 FYNNEI. Trimming cost V 7 bases and J 1 base; bases outside gene matches: 7. Here the CDR3 reads CASTSRGESYNEQFF. CDR3 DNA: TGTGCCAGCACCTCCCGGGGGGAATCCTACAATGAGCAGTTCTTC.

The chain couples TRBV5-1 to TRBJ2-7; TRBD2 aligns across 8 bases. The V and J ends lost 0 bases and 9 bases, in that order; junction bases with no gene match: 17. The CDR3 is made up of 17 amino acids. Germline V gene sequence: CDR1 SGHRS, CDR2 YFSETQ. For the CDR3, the DNA is TGCGCCAGCAGCTTGGAGGTGGGCGGGAGGCCCTCCTGGGGGCAGTACTTC. It yields the protein CASSLEVGGRPSWGQYF.

The rearrangement joins TRBV18 to TRBJ2-1, with 8 positions matching TRBD2. This CDR3 is 17 amino acids long. In germline, CDR1 is KGHSH, CDR2 LQKENI. The V and J ends lost 0 bases and 0 bases, in that order; junction bases with no gene match: 4. In DNA form, the CDR3 reads TGTGCCAGCTCACCACCGGCGACTAGCGACTCCTACAATGAGCAGTTCTTC. Its translation: CASSPPATSDSYNEQFF. The full variable domain, its missing parts supplied by reference TRBV18 and TRBJ2-1, is NAGVMQNPRHLVRRRGQEARLRCSPMKGHSHVYWYRQLPEEGLKFMVYLQKENIIDESGMPKERFSAEFPKEGPSILRIQQVVRGDSAAYFCASSPPATSDSYNEQFFGPGTRLTVL.

This clone was picked up one time. This chain links TRBV23-1 with TRBJ2-3; D possibly corresponds to TRBD1 (6 bases). TRBV23-1 falls under the ORF class, with uncertain function. There are 15 residues in the CDR3. Trimming took off 4 bases at V and 0 bases at J, with 11 bases between the two ends. CDR3 sequence reads: CASSLPGHSTDTQYF. For the CDR3, the DNA is TGCGCCAGCAGTCTGCCGGGACACAGCACAGATACGCAGTATTTT.

The V gene is TRBV7-2, the J gene TRBJ1-1; D may be TRBD1 (5 bases). V was pared by 3 bases and J by 0 bases, with 20 bases between. This CDR3 is 18 amino acids long. Germline V lookup: CDR1 SGHTA, CDR2 FQGNSA. CDR3 sequence reads: CASSFWGQTSPMNTEAFF. The CDR3 nucleotides read TGTGCCAGCAGCTTCTGGGGCCAGACATCCCCTATGAACACTGAAGCTTTCTTT.

The chain recombines TRBV9 with TRBJ2-5, with TRBD2 identical over 11 bases. The CDR3 spans 15 residues. CDR1 and CDR2 from the germline V gene are SGDLS and YYNGEE. V trimming: 3 bases; J trimming: 5 bases; junction bases outside the gene matches: 6. This chain's CDR3 is CASSAASGGPETQYF. As DNA, the CDR3 is TGTGCCAGCAGCGCTGCTAGCGGGGGGCCGGAGACCCAGTACTTC.

The genes are TRBV27 and TRBJ2-3, with D possibly matching TRBD1 (6 bases). This CDR3 has 15 residues. Germline V gene sequence: CDR1 MNHEY, CDR2 SMNVEV (reference sequence). Trimming stripped 4 bases from V and 5 bases from J, with 16 bases between. The CDR3 DNA reads TGTGCCAGCAGTTGGATGGGGGCCGCCGTAGATACGCAGTATTTT. Translating gives CASSWMGAAVDTQYF.

This chain uses TRBV7-7 with TRBJ2-1; TRBD2 matches at 14 bases. Germline values: CDR1 SSHAT, CDR2 FNYEAQ (reference sequence). V shed 5 bases and J 4 bases; nucleotides not matched to a gene: 4. The CDR3 extends over 16 amino acids. Here the CDR3 DNA reads TGTGCCAGCAGCGCCTGGACTAGCGGGGGGTACAATGAGCAGTTCTTC. As protein: CASSAWTSGGYNEQFF.

The gene calls are TRBV10-3 and TRBJ2-3; 9 positions agree with TRBD1. Per the germline V gene, CDR1 is ENHRY and CDR2 is SYGVKD. CDR3 length: 14 amino acids. J was trimmed by 3 bases and V by 7 bases; bases with no gene match: 5. Here the CDR3 DNA reads TGTGCCATCATGGGACAGGGCTGGACAGATACGCAGTATTTT. Translated, it gives CAIMGQGWTDTQYF.

The CDR3 sequence is CASSQGTGSHEQFF. The DNA for the CDR3 is TGCGCCAGCAGCCAGGGCACAGGGTCCCATGAGCAGTTCTTC. The genes are TRBV4-3 and TRBJ2-1; D may be TRBD1 (6 bases). This CDR3 contains 14 residues. In germline, CDR1 is LGHNA, CDR2 YSLEER. Trimming removed 3 bases at V and 8 bases at J, with 14 bases between.